This T cell receptor beta chain was captured in a study of patients with pleural tuberculosis. Between the trimmed V and J ends, which lost 0 bases and 11 bases, there was a span of 11 bases. Looked up from germline, CDR1 is SGHTA and CDR2 is FQGTGA. This CDR3 contains 13 residues. TCRdb re-analysed the reads in MiXCR, keeping a single row per CDR3 protein. The sample lists just under 30,000 distinct CDR3 sequences, 15% to 20% seen once, with under 4% in the top ten. This clonotype was seen a single time. The sequencing sample was made of peripheral blood. This rearrangement joins TRBV7-3 to TRBJ1-5; D is unclear. This receptor was identified in a human donor with pleural tuberculosis. The CDR3 DNA reads TGTGCCAGCAGCTTAACGGGATGGATGGCCCAGCATTTT. It is translated as CASSLTGWMAQHF.